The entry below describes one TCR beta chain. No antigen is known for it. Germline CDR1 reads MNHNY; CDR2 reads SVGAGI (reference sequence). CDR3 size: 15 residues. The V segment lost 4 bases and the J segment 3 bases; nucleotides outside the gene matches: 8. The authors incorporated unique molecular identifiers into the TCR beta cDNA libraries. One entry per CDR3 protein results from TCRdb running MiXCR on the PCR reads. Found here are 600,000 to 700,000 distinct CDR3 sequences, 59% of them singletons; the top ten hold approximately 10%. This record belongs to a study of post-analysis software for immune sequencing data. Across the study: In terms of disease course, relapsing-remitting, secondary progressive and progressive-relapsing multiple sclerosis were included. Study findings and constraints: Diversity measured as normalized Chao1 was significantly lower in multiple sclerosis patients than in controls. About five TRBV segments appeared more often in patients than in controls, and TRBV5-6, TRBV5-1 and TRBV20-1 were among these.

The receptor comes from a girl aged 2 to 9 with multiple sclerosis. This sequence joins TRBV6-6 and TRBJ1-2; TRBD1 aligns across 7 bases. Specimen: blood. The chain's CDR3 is CASSSPGTADYGYTF. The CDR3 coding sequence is TGTGCCAGCAGTTCCCCCGGGACAGCGGACTATGGCTACACCTTC.